This TCR beta chain was profiled in a study of naive and memory T cell subsets. Notes on the study in general: Especially in CD8 cells, naive repertoires contained a few larger clonotypes, possibly CD45RA-re-expressing memory cells. Over 95% of naive TCR sequences appeared only once after error correction, unlike memory subsets.

CMV status came from CD4+ IFNgamma after overnight CMV lysate stimulation. Losses at the gene ends were 4 bases for V and 3 bases for J; bases not matched to a gene: 13. The CDR3 has 17 amino acids. The germline gives CDR1 SGDLS, CDR2 YYNGEE. An equimolar mix of two oligonucleotides served as the beta constant-region primer for TRBC1 and TRBC2. The ligated cDNA underwent four PCR rounds using SP2 and nested alpha and beta constant-region primers. Ligation attached a single-stranded oligonucleotide with a 12-nucleotide UMI and the SP2 primer to the cDNA 3' end. TCRdb re-called the UMI-ligation and nested PCR reads through MiXCR, storing one row per CDR3 protein. The sample holds over 90,000 distinct CDR3 sequences, approximately 10% seen once. Concerning this clonotype itself: The target antigen is unknown.

Sequencing input: naive CD4+ T cells from blood. The source of this sequence is a human donor in good health. The J gene is TRBJ2-3, the V gene TRBV9, with 8 bases that match TRBD2. DNA for the CDR3: TGTGCCAGCAGCCCCAGCCCGAGCGGGAGTGTTACAGATACGCAGTATTTT. This encodes CASSPSPSGSVTDTQYF.